This T cell receptor (beta chain) was recovered during a study of blood T cell repertoires in COVID-19. Overall study: T cells, B-cell-depleted T cells, or PBMCs provided the cDNA or gDNA that served as material.

Generated by immunoSEQ multiplex PCR, the TCRdb table keeps only in-frame clones and is missing some. In the table there are around 250,000 clones, about 87% of which are singletons. The CDR3 spans 14 residues. Per the germline V gene, CDR1 is MDHEN and CDR2 is SYDVKM. With 2 bases removed from V and 7 bases from J, the gap between germline ends came to 12 bases. This sequence originates from a human donor in a cohort sampled during active COVID-19. Sequenced: peripheral blood. V gene TRBV28 combines with J gene TRBJ2-1; perhaps TRBD2 as D (5 bases). The CDR3 here is CASSLIVEGNEQFF. The DNA for the CDR3 is TGTGCCAGCAGTTTAATTGTAGAGGGAAATGAGCAGTTCTTC.